The 7 T cell receptor beta chains in this list originate from one sample, sequenced in a study of T cells in Graves' hyperthyroidism and ophthalmopathy. TCR beta CDR3 regions were amplified from RNA transcripts. The TCR CDR3 was amplified in a first-round RT-PCR using the HTBI primer set. TCRdb fed the multiplex PCR reads into MiXCR, producing one record per CDR3 protein. Among hundreds of thousands of distinct CDR3 sequences listed, around 15% were seen once. Specimen: blood. Source of these receptors: a woman aged 40 to 50 with Graves' ophthalmopathy.

CDR3 region: CASSESSSAYEQYF. In DNA form, the CDR3 reads TGCGCCAGCAGTGAGTCGTCTAGCGCGTACGAGCAGTACTTC. The chain links TRBV10-2 to TRBJ2-7; tentative D call: TRBD2 (6 bases). Trimming took off 0 bases at V and 4 bases at J, with 10 bases between the two ends. Per the germline V gene, CDR1 is WSHSY and CDR2 is SAAADI. The CDR3 is 14 residues long.

J is TRBJ2-5 and V is TRBV7-9; 7 nucleotides line up with TRBD2. The junction had 6 bases not matched to a gene; V was cut back by 5 bases and J by 3 bases. Looked up from germline, CDR1 is SEHNR and CDR2 is FQNEAQ (reference sequence). CDR3 length equals 14 residues. Written as DNA, the CDR3 is TGTGCCAGCAGCCTCGGGAGGTGGAAAGAGACCCAGTACTTC. Its protein product is CASSLGRWKETQYF.

Many counts were recorded for this clonotype. This sequence joins TRBV7-3 and TRBJ2-7; TRBD2 matches at 9 bases. With 1 base clipped from V and 2 bases from J, the junction kept 6 bases outside the gene matches. This CDR3 spans 16 amino acids. Germline-derived CDR1 and CDR2 are SGHTA and FQGTGA. CDR3 coding DNA: TGTGCCAGCAGCTTAAGTAAGGCTAGCGGGACCTACGAGCAGTACTTC. Protein sequence: CASSLSKASGTYEQYF.

This clonotype has just a few counts. The chain couples TRBV29-1 to TRBJ2-2, with 10 bases fitting TRBD2. Germline values: CDR1 SQVTM, CDR2 ANQGSEA. This CDR3 comprises 14 residues. The junction had 2 bases not matched to a gene; V was cut back by 0 bases and J by 7 bases. CDR3 sequence reads: CSVEEASGSGELFF. In DNA, the CDR3 is TGCAGCGTTGAAGAGGCTAGCGGGAGCGGGGAGCTGTTTTTT.

The J gene is TRBJ2-7, the V gene TRBV3-1; 9 nucleotides match TRBD2. This CDR3 is built from 18 residues. Trimming at V came to 10 bases and at J to 7 bases, leaving 26 bases not matched to a gene. Germline-derived CDR1 and CDR2 are LGHDT and YNNKEL (reference sequence). The CDR3 DNA is TGTGCCATCGCGGGAATTGAAGTCCTCGCGGGAGGGCGGTTTGAGCAGTACTTC. This sequence encodes CAIAGIEVLAGGRFEQYF.

V is TRBV12-3 or TRBV12-4 and J is TRBJ2-5, with 11 positions matching TRBD2. After removal of 3 bases from V and 0 bases from J, the junction contained 3 bases not matched to a gene. The length of the CDR3 is 16 residues. CDR3 DNA sequence: TGTGCCAGCAGTTTTTTGGGACTAGCGGACCAAGAGACCCAGTACTTC. The encoded protein is CASSFLGLADQETQYF.

This clonotype was observed many times. The V gene is TRBV6-1, the J gene TRBJ1-1; D is ambiguous. Looked up from germline, CDR1 is MNHNS and CDR2 is SASEGT. The V gene lost 9 bases and the J gene lost 0 bases, with 11 bases spanning the gap. The CDR3 is made up of 13 amino acids. CDR3: CASRPFMNTEAFF. CDR3 sequence (DNA): TGTGCCAGTCGACCCTTCATGAACACTGAAGCTTTCTTT.